Listed below are T cell receptor beta chains from one sample, sequenced in a study of CD8+ T cells in alopecia areata. Here immunoSEQ multiplex PCR was the method, and the copy in TCRdb shows in-frame clones only, minus some. The table records 15,000 to 20,000 clones, about 60% of them present only once. This specimen was skin, taken at week 4, from a patient treated with tofacitinib. These receptors were taken from a human donor with alopecia areata. The CDR3 runs from the conserved cysteine through the conserved F or W. The D gene is left open where the match is weak. Expanded clones are given a class, and other clones once, few, many or no size at all.

>TRBD1|15|TRBV5-5|TRBJ2-3|few
TGTGCCAGCAGCTGGGGGACAGGGGGAACAGATACGCAGTATTTT
CASSWGTGGTDTQYF
>TRBD1|15|TRBV5-1|TRBJ2-5|-
TGCGCCAGCAGTTTGGAGGCAGGGACACAGGGGGAGCAGTACTTC
CASSLEAGTQGEQYF
>TRBD1|13|TRBV15|TRBJ1-2|-
TGTGCCACCAGCAGACTAGGGGACAGCGGCTACACCTTC
CATSRLGDSGYTF
>TRBD2|15|TRBV5-4|TRBJ2-5|-
TGTGCCAGCAGCTTGACTAGCGGGGGACAAGAGACCCAGTACTTC
CASSLTSGGQETQYF
>-|12|TRBV15|TRBJ2-5|-
TGTGCCACCGGCCTACGAAGAGAGACCCAGTACTTC
CATGLRRETQYF
>TRBD2|14|TRBV6-4|TRBJ2-3|-
TGTGCCAGCAGCCGAGCGGGGGGAACAGATACGCAGTATTTT
CASSRAGGTDTQYF
>-|13|TRBV14|TRBJ2-5|-
TGTGCCAGCAGCCAAGTAAAAAGGGAGACCCAGTACTTC
CASSQVKRETQYF
>-|16|TRBV7-2|TRBJ1-5|-
TGTGCCAGCAGCTTAGCGGGCACCGATAGCAATCAGCCCCAGCATTTT
CASSLAGTDSNQPQHF
>-|13|TRBV15|TRBJ2-1|-
TGTGCCACCAGCAGACCACACGGGAACGAGCAGTTCTTC
CATSRPHGNEQFF
>-|15|TRBV2|TRBJ2-3|-
TGTGCCAGCAGTGAAGAGCTTGGGAGCACAGATACGCAGTATTTT
CASSEELGSTDTQYF
>-|17|TRBV4-3|TRBJ1-3|-
TGCGCCAGCAGCCGAATCCTACAGGCCAACTCTGGAAACACCATATATTTT
CASSRILQANSGNTIYF
>-|16|TRBV4-1|TRBJ1-1|few
TGCGCCAGCAGCCGAGTGGGTGCAGGGGCGAACACTGAAGCTTTCTTT
CASSRVGAGANTEAFF
>TRBD1|15|TRBV7-3|TRBJ2-1|few
TGTGCCAGCAGCGCCGGACAGGGGAGGTGGGTTGAGCAGTTCTTC
CASSAGQGRWVEQFF
>-|13|TRBV6-1|TRBJ1-1|-
TGTGCCAGCAGTGAAGATCGGAACACTGAAGCTTTCTTT
CASSEDRNTEAFF
>TRBD1|15|TRBV5-5|TRBJ2-7|-
TGTGCCAGCAGTTACGAGGACAGGGGGGTCCACGAGCAGTACTTC
CASSYEDRGVHEQYF
>-|14|TRBV7-3|TRBJ1-1|-
TGTGCCAGCAGCTTGAGTAATGTGGACACTGAAGCTTTCTTT
CASSLSNVDTEAFF
>TRBD2|18|TRBV4-2|TRBJ2-1|-
TGTGCCAGCAGCCACAGCGGAGGGCCACCGTGGGGAGGGGATGAGCAGTTCTTC
CASSHSGGPPWGGDEQFF